This section outlines one T cell receptor (beta chain) sequence together with its context. Its antigen remains unknown. Noted time point: patch test 2, 6 weeks after DPC sensitization. Treatment described: therapeutic diphenylcyclopropenone sensitization with weekly scalp DPC. The study extracted total RNA from unfractionated whole blood. Trimming removed 4 bases at V and 2 bases at J, with 12 bases between. CDR3 length equals 13 residues. The germline V gene has CDR1 SQVTM and CDR2 ANQGSEA. TCRdb reanalysed the RACE reads using MiXCR and keeps one entry per CDR3 protein. The data contain 35,000 to 55,000 distinct CDR3 sequences, roughly a tenth of them singletons. The data were obtained in a study of human T cells and chemical hapten exposure. Study-level information: Researchers reported sensitizing a 2 cm by 2 cm upper inner arm skin site with 2% DPC. Affected patients, primarily female, had alopecia areata, totalis or universalis.

General study results and limits: TCRs above 1 in 1000 frequency stayed constant with DPC sensitization.

The clonotype originates from a woman in her twenties or thirties with alopecia areata. Some clones in this sample may be carry-over from other donors' samples. The input for sequencing was whole blood, taken in connection with sensitization to the hapten diphenylcyclopropenone (DPC). The V call is TRBV29-1, the J call TRBJ2-7; weak D call: TRBD2 (6 bases). Here the CDR3 DNA reads TGCAGCGTTGCCAGGGCTAGCGCCTACGAGCAGTACTTC. This sequence encodes CSVARASAYEQYF.